The 14 T cell receptor beta chains presented below share a single source sample, sequenced in a study of shared clonotypes between healthy human individuals. Libraries were prepared by immunoSEQ multiplex PCR; TCRdb keeps only in-frame clonotypes and omits some of them. The table records over a million clones, roughly 96% of them present only once. Sequenced input: naive CD4+ T cells sorted from blood. The subset is: CD45RA+ positively selected. Receptors originate from a man in his thirties or forties in good health.

The V call is TRBV25-1, the J call TRBJ2-6, with TRBD2 identical over 8 bases. From germline, CDR1 is MGHDK and CDR2 SYGVNS. The CDR3 is made up of 18 amino acids. The junction had 8 bases not matched to a gene; V was cut back by 4 bases and J by 0 bases. Here the CDR3 reads CASSGASGPDSGANVLTF. CDR3 coding DNA: TGTGCCAGCAGTGGGGCTAGCGGGCCGGACTCTGGGGCCAACGTCCTGACTTTC.

The V call is TRBV19, the J call TRBJ1-5; D might be TRBD1 (5 bases). This CDR3 is 16 amino acids long. Looked up from germline, CDR1 is LNHDA and CDR2 is SQIVND (reference sequence). V was clipped by 4 bases and J by 1 base, with 14 bases between them. The CDR3 reads CASSRKRGLSNQPQHF. CDR3 bases: TGTGCCAGTAGTAGAAAAAGGGGTTTGAGCAATCAGCCCCAGCATTTT.

The gene calls are TRBV11-2 and TRBJ1-4; D is ambiguous. The CDR3 is 11 amino acids. Between the trimmed V and J ends, which lost 4 bases and 16 bases, there was a span of 13 bases. CDR1 and CDR2 from the germline V gene are SGHAT and FQNNGV. The CDR3 here is CASSSHTRTFF. CDR3 in DNA: TGTGCCAGCAGCTCACATACCAGGACGTTTTTT.

This chain uses TRBV7-9 with TRBJ1-1; 9 bases agree with TRBD1. With V trimmed by 3 bases and J by 4 bases, 9 bases remained unmatched. Germline V gene sequence: CDR1 SEHNR, CDR2 FQNEAQ (reference sequence). CDR3 size: 16 residues. The CDR3 spells CASSLPGQGRVTEAFF. CDR3 DNA sequence: TGTGCCAGCAGCTTGCCGGGACAGGGTAGGGTCACTGAAGCTTTCTTT.

The chain carries TRBV13 and TRBJ2-2; 13 bases line up with TRBD2. The ends lost 2 bases at V and 5 bases at J; junction bases unmatched: 5. The germline gives CDR1 PRHDT, CDR2 FYEKMQ (reference sequence). The CDR3 is made up of 17 amino acids. The CDR3 nucleotides are TGTGCCAGCAGCTTACGACTAGCGGGAGGTTATACCGGGGAGCTGTTTTTT. Its protein product is CASSLRLAGGYTGELFF. Supplemented by reference TRBV13 and TRBJ2-2, the full variable domain reads AAGVIQSPRHLIKEKRETATLKCYPIPRHDTVYWYQQGPGQDPQFLISFYEKMQSDKGSIPDRFSAQQFSDYHSELNMSSLELGDSALYFCASSLRLAGGYTGELFFGEGSRLTVL.

The V gene is TRBV19, the J gene TRBJ2-1; TRBD1 matches at 10 bases. From germline, CDR1 is LNHDA and CDR2 SQIVND (reference sequence). The trim removed 3 bases at V and 4 bases at J, leaving 3 bases unmatched. The CDR3 is made up of 15 amino acids. DNA of the CDR3: TGTGCCAGTAGTATGGGACAGGGGCAGTACAATGAGCAGTTCTTC. As protein: CASSMGQGQYNEQFF.

As for this clone: Relative to the germline gene, one junction end is altered; a read error may explain this. This chain joins TRBV29-1 and TRBJ2-5; D possibly corresponds to TRBD2 (5 bases). This CDR3 has 13 residues. Germline lookup yields CDR1 SQVTM and CDR2 ANQGSEA. The CDR3 sequence is CNVEVLPGETQYF. The CDR3 DNA is TGCAACGTTGAAGTTTTGCCGGGGGAGACCCAGTACTTC.

This rearrangement joins TRBV5-4 to TRBJ2-5, with D perhaps TRBD2 (6 bases). This CDR3 region has 14 residues. V was shortened by 4 bases and J by 5 bases, with 15 bases between the two germline ends. Per germline, CDR1 SGHNT and CDR2 YYREEE (reference sequence). CDR3 DNA: TGTGCCAGCAGCCTAGCGACTAGGCGGGAGACCCAGTACTTC. This gives the protein CASSLATRRETQYF.

The gene calls are TRBV5-1 and TRBJ2-3; D is unclear. The CDR3 covers 14 residues. The germline V gene encodes CDR1 SGHRS and CDR2 YFSETQ. The germline V and J ends were trimmed by 0 bases and 2 bases, with 7 bases remaining between them. CDR3 in DNA: TGCGCCAGCAGCTTGGGGCACGCCACAGATACGCAGTATTTT. It translates to CASSLGHATDTQYF.

This sequence joins TRBV2 and TRBJ2-1; D perhaps matches TRBD2 (6 bases). The V gene lost 1 base and the J gene lost 9 bases, with 13 bases spanning the gap. CDR1 SNHLY and CDR2 FYNNEI come from the germline V gene. The CDR3 runs 14 residues. The CDR3 loop reads CASSEGGTGSEQFF. Here the CDR3 DNA reads TGTGCCAGCAGTGAAGGCGGGACCGGCAGTGAGCAGTTCTTC.

The chain recombines TRBV2 with TRBJ1-1, with 9 bases fitting TRBD1. J lost 0 bases, V lost 8 bases, and 7 bases had no gene match. Germline loops: CDR1 SNHLY, CDR2 FYNNEI. This CDR3 has 15 amino acids. CDR3 loop: CASCRQGGMNTEAFF. As DNA, the CDR3 is TGTGCCAGCTGCCGACAGGGGGGGATGAACACTGAAGCTTTCTTT. The complete variable domain, with remaining parts taken from reference TRBV2 and TRBJ1-1, reads EPEVTQTPSHQVTQMGQEVILRCVPISNHLYFYWYRQILGQKVEFLVSFYNNEISEKSEIFDDQFSVERPDGSNFTLKIRSTKLEDSAMYFCASCRQGGMNTEAFFGQGTRLTVV.

The rearrangement uses TRBV7-3 and TRBJ2-2; 14 positions match TRBD2. Germline V CDR1 and CDR2: SGHTA, FQGTGA. Trimming cost V 5 bases and J 7 bases; bases outside gene matches: 6. The CDR3 loop spans 16 amino acids. Written as DNA, the CDR3 is TGTGCCAGCAGCCTTGGGACTAGCGGGAGTCACGGGGAGCTGTTTTTT. It codes for CASSLGTSGSHGELFF.

The V and J genes are TRBV7-3 and TRBJ2-2; no clear D. Trimming shortened V by 2 bases and J by 5 bases, and 12 bases separated the two germline ends. Per germline, CDR1 SGHTA and CDR2 FQGTGA. The CDR3 is 15 amino acids. This chain's CDR3 is CASSLDLVGTGELFF. The CDR3, as DNA: TGTGCCAGCAGCTTAGACCTAGTGGGAACCGGGGAGCTGTTTTTT.

On this clone: The sample carries other DNA sequences with the same CDR3. The V gene is TRBV28, the J gene TRBJ2-1, with D possibly matching TRBD2 (5 bases). Germline CDR1 MDHEN, CDR2 SYDVKM. Between the trimmed V and J ends, which lost 7 bases and 1 base, there was a span of 8 bases. The length of the CDR3 is 13 residues. The CDR3 coding sequence is TGTGCCAGCATCCGGGATTCCTACAATGAGCAGTTCTTC. Amino acid sequence: CASIRDSYNEQFF.